One sample yielded the 28 T cell receptor beta chains listed below, sequenced in a study of blood T cell repertoires in COVID-19. The repertoire was sequenced with immunoSEQ multiplex PCR; TCRdb's copy has only in-frame clones and lacks some. The sample includes under 300,000 clones, over 80% of them seen just once. Sequenced sample: peripheral blood. The receptors originated from a man in his sixties who had recovered from COVID-19.

CDR3 in amino acids: CASSMRGAGNQPQHF. The CDR3 coding sequence is TGTGCCAGTAGTATGCGGGGAGCGGGCAATCAGCCCCAGCATTTT. The genes are TRBV19 and TRBJ1-5; D is ambiguous. Germline lookup yields CDR1 LNHDA and CDR2 SQIVND (reference sequence). The ends were cut back, 3 bases at V and 2 bases at J, with 11 bases in the middle. This CDR3 comprises 15 residues.

This chain joins TRBV2 and TRBJ2-1, with D possibly being TRBD2 (5 bases). Germline CDR1 reads SNHLY; CDR2 reads FYNNEI. Trimming left V 6 bases short and J 1 base short, with 7 bases between. This CDR3 has 13 amino acids. Here the CDR3 DNA reads TGTGCCAGCAGGAGGGCGTCCTACAATGAGCAGTTCTTC. This gives the protein CASRRASYNEQFF.

This clone was observed a few times. The chain links TRBV7-6 to TRBJ1-6; 7 nucleotides line up with TRBD1. V trimming: 1 base; J trimming: 2 bases; junction bases outside the gene matches: 5. Germline assignment: CDR1 SGHVS and CDR2 FNYEAQ. This CDR3 has 17 amino acids. For the CDR3, the DNA is TGTGCCAGCAGCTTAGAAAAGGGACAGACCTATAATTCACCCCTCCACTTT. Encoded protein: CASSLEKGQTYNSPLHF.

The chain has TRBV10-1 and TRBJ2-1; weak D call: TRBD1 (6 bases). CDR1 is WNHNN and CDR2 is SYGVQD in the germline V gene (reference sequence). With 4 bases removed from V and 4 bases from J, the gap between germline ends came to 29 bases. This CDR3 contains 20 residues. For the CDR3, the DNA is TGCGCCAGCAGTGTTCCGGGACACGGGTATGGTAATAGCTCATACAATGAGCAGTTCTTC. Amino acids: CASSVPGHGYGNSSYNEQFF.

This clone came up a few times. The genes are TRBV2 and TRBJ2-3; TRBD2 aligns across 15 bases. The germline V gene has CDR1 SNHLY and CDR2 FYNNEI. The CDR3 extends over 17 amino acids. Trimming cost V 6 bases and J 0 bases; bases outside gene matches: 4. The CDR3 coding sequence is TGTGCCAGCAGGGCAGGGACTAGCGGGAGGAGCACAGATACGCAGTATTTT. Protein sequence: CASRAGTSGRSTDTQYF. Full variable domain (outside the CDR3, taken from reference TRBV2 and TRBJ2-3): EPEVTQTPSHQVTQMGQEVILRCVPISNHLYFYWYRQILGQKVEFLVSFYNNEISEKSEIFDDQFSVERPDGSNFTLKIRSTKLEDSAMYFCASRAGTSGRSTDTQYFGPGTRLTVL.

This chain links TRBV7-9 with TRBJ1-1; no reliable D call. The CDR3 totals 14 residues. Between the trimmed V and J ends, which lost 3 bases and 2 bases, there was a span of 10 bases. Germline V lookup: CDR1 SEHNR, CDR2 FQNEAQ (reference sequence). In DNA, the CDR3 is TGTGCCAGCAGCTTTACAGAGCCCAACACTGAAGCTTTCTTT. This sequence encodes CASSFTEPNTEAFF.

The V call is TRBV5-1, the J call TRBJ2-4; TRBD2 agrees at 10 bases. CDR1 and CDR2 (germline): SGHRS, YFSETQ. The CDR3 runs to 18 residues. The J segment lost 2 bases and the V segment lost 9 bases, leaving 17 bases of the junction unmatched. The CDR3 DNA follows: TGCGCCAACACGGCCGGAGCGGGAGGGCCCAGGACCAAAAACATTCAGTACTTC. Its protein product is CANTAGAGGPRTKNIQYF. The whole variable domain, remainder taken from reference TRBV5-1 and TRBJ2-4, is KAGVTQTPRYLIKTRGQQVTLSCSPISGHRSVSWYQQTPGQGLQFLFEYFSETQRNKGNFPGRFSGRQFSNSRSEMNVSTLELGDSALYLCANTAGAGGPRTKNIQYFGAGTRLSVL.

V is TRBV27 and J is TRBJ2-4, with TRBD1 as a possible D gene (6 bases). Trimming took 8 bases from V and 9 from J, leaving 20 bases between them. In germline, CDR1 is MNHEY, CDR2 SMNVEV (reference sequence). CDR3 size: 14 residues. The CDR3 reads CASGMAQGVSIQYF. In DNA form, the CDR3 reads TGTGCCAGCGGTATGGCACAGGGAGTGTCCATTCAGTACTTC.

The genes are TRBV2 and TRBJ2-1, with 12 bases identical to TRBD2. Trimming took 7 bases from V and 6 from J; bases not matched to a gene: 7. The CDR3 contains 15 residues. Germline V gene lookup returns CDR1 SNHLY and CDR2 FYNNEI. CDR3: CASIWSSGGGNEQFF. The CDR3 DNA follows: TGTGCCAGCATCTGGTCTAGCGGGGGGGGCAATGAGCAGTTCTTC.

The chain is built from TRBV28 and TRBJ2-4, with TRBD2 matching over 13 bases. This CDR3 is 14 amino acids long. Losses at the gene ends were 4 bases for V and 15 bases for J; bases not matched to a gene: 9. CDR1 is MDHEN, CDR2 SYDVKM, per germline. The CDR3 loop reads CASSYSTSGRERYF. The CDR3 DNA reads as TGTGCCAGCAGTTATTCTACTAGCGGGAGGGAGAGGTACTTC.

The chain combines TRBV29-1 with TRBJ1-4, with 7 bases matching TRBD1. V dropped 7 bases and J dropped 10; count of bases not matched to a gene: 9. The CDR3 covers 12 residues. CDR1 and CDR2 from the germline V gene are SQVTM and ANQGSEA. The CDR3 loop reads CSGGDSILKLFF. The CDR3 DNA follows: TGCAGCGGGGGGGACAGTATCCTAAAACTGTTTTTT.

The V and J genes are TRBV19 and TRBJ1-5; possible D gene TRBD1, 6 bases. In germline, CDR1 is LNHDA, CDR2 SQIVND (reference sequence). The CDR3 has 19 residues. The V end lost 4 bases, the J end lost 2 bases, and 24 bases lay between the germline ends. CDR3 sequence reads: CASSRIQGWPNSGNQPQHF. The CDR3 DNA is TGTGCCAGTAGTAGAATACAGGGTTGGCCAAATAGTGGCAATCAGCCCCAGCATTTT.

The chain recombines TRBV19 with TRBJ2-3, with 10 bases matching TRBD1. The CDR3 extends over 16 amino acids. CDR1 is LNHDA, CDR2 SQIVND, per germline (reference sequence). Trimming took 3 bases from V and 6 from J; bases not matched to a gene: 9. The CDR3 bases are TGTGCCAGTAGTATGTCTGGGACAGGGGTAACGGATACGCAGTATTTT. Translation gives CASSMSGTGVTDTQYF.

CDR3 DNA: TGTGCCACCAGCAGAGCGAATTCGGGTGGGGATACGCAGTATTTT. As protein: CATSRANSGGDTQYF. The chain uses TRBV15 and TRBJ2-3; D unresolved. This CDR3 region has 15 residues. The germline CDR1 and CDR2 sequences are LNHNV and YYDKDF (reference sequence). V lost 1 base and J lost 6, with 14 bases in between.

The chain is built from TRBV19 and TRBJ1-6, with 9 bases lining up with TRBD1. Germline V gene data show CDR1 as LNHDA and CDR2 as SQIVND (reference sequence). This CDR3 has 13 amino acids. V was clipped by 6 bases and J by 8 bases; unmatched bases: 2. DNA for the CDR3: TGTGCCAGTAGAACAGGGGGCGATTCACCCCTCCACTTT. Translating gives CASRTGGDSPLHF.

This CDR3 is CASSQEPSAVPGELFF. For the CDR3, the DNA is TGTGCCAGCAGCCAAGAACCTAGCGCGGTTCCCGGGGAGCTGTTTTTT. The J gene is TRBJ2-2, the V gene TRBV4-2; D is perhaps TRBD2 (6 bases). The CDR3 spans 16 residues. CDR1 is LGHNA, CDR2 YNFKEQ, per germline. Between the trimmed V and J ends, which lost 0 bases and 6 bases, there was a span of 14 bases.

J is TRBJ2-1 and V is TRBV5-6; 7 bases line up with TRBD1. V was clipped by 3 bases and J by 10 bases; unmatched bases: 10. CDR3 length: 14 amino acids. Germline V gene sequence: CDR1 SGHDT, CDR2 YYEEEE. Written as DNA, the CDR3 is TGTGCCAGCAGCTCCAGCCCCCCAGGGGGAGAGCAGTTCTTC. Translating it yields CASSSSPPGGEQFF.

The chain has TRBV25-1 and TRBJ2-1; TRBD2 might be the D (5 bases). Deletions cut 4 bases from V and 10 bases from J, with 23 bases between. This CDR3 is 16 amino acids long. The V gene's germline CDR1 is MGHDK and CDR2 SYGVNS. CDR3 sequence reads: CASSGYGVRINGEQFF. As DNA, the CDR3 is TGTGCCAGCAGTGGGTACGGGGTCCGGATTAATGGCGAGCAGTTCTTC. The full variable domain, with the rest looked up from reference TRBV25-1 and TRBJ2-1, is EADIYQTPRYLVIGTGKKITLECSQTMGHDKMYWYQQDPGMELHLIHYSYGVNSTEKGDLSSESTVSRIRTEHFPLTLESARPSHTSQYLCASSGYGVRINGEQFFGPGTRLTVL.

This clone was seen a few times. CDR3 loop: CATSDSRTGPHPPLHF. The CDR3 DNA reads TGTGCCACCAGTGACTCCCGGACAGGGCCTCATCCACCCCTCCACTTT. The chain recombines TRBV24-1 with TRBJ1-6, with 8 bases lining up with TRBD1. V gave up 4 bases and J gave up 11 bases; unmatched junction bases: 12. CDR1 is KGHDR and CDR2 is SFDVKD in the germline V gene. There are 16 residues in the CDR3.

This chain uses TRBV25-1 with TRBJ2-5, with 10 bases identical to TRBD2. This CDR3 contains 16 residues. Germline-derived CDR1 and CDR2 are MGHDK and SYGVNS. The trim removed 6 bases at V and 3 bases at J, leaving 10 bases unmatched. The CDR3 sequence: CASSLLAGVAKETQYF. CDR3 coding DNA: TGTGCCAGCAGCCTTCTAGCGGGGGTAGCCAAAGAGACCCAGTACTTC.

The gene calls are TRBV25-1 and TRBJ2-7; no clear D. V lost 3 bases and J lost 3, with 12 bases in between. Germline V CDR1 and CDR2: MGHDK, SYGVNS. The CDR3 is made up of 14 amino acids. CDR3 in amino acids: CASSDQAGYYEQYF. In nucleotides, the CDR3 is TGTGCCAGCAGTGATCAGGCCGGTTACTACGAGCAGTACTTC.

Note on this clone: Other DNA sequences within the sample encode an identical CDR3. V usage is TRBV6-5 and J usage is TRBJ2-2; 7 nucleotides agree with TRBD1. The trim removed 6 bases at V and 1 base at J, leaving 5 bases unmatched. The CDR3 sequence is 15 residues long. CDR1 is MNHEY, CDR2 SVGAGI, per germline. CDR3 sequence (DNA): TGTGCCAGCAGCTCCAGACAGGGGAACACCGGGGAGCTGTTTTTT. It encodes CASSSRQGNTGELFF.

The chain recombines TRBV28 with TRBJ1-2; the D is unclear. Germline V gene lookup returns CDR1 MDHEN and CDR2 SYDVKM. The V and J ends lost 3 bases and 8 bases respectively, with 10 bases between them. CDR3 length: 12 residues. CDR3 DNA sequence: TGTGCCAGCAGTTTCCGGGGTAACGGCTACACCTTC. Its translation: CASSFRGNGYTF.

The chain is built from TRBV9 and TRBJ2-3; D is unresolved. V was shortened by 3 bases and J by 4 bases, with 9 bases between the two germline ends. In germline, CDR1 is SGDLS, CDR2 YYNGEE. CDR3 length equals 13 residues. CDR3 nucleotide sequence: TGTGCCAGCAGCGATGCCCCGGCAGATACGCAGTATTTT. Protein sequence: CASSDAPADTQYF.

The J gene is TRBJ2-3, the V gene TRBV30; 7 bases are shared with TRBD1. With 5 bases clipped from V and 0 bases from J, the junction kept 5 bases outside the gene matches. Germline values: CDR1 GTSNPN, CDR2 SVGIG (reference sequence). The CDR3 runs 14 residues. The CDR3 here is CAWVRDSSTDTQYF. The CDR3 DNA is TGTGCCTGGGTTAGGGACAGCAGCACAGATACGCAGTATTTT. Drawing the rest from reference TRBV30 and TRBJ2-3, the complete variable domain is SQTIHQWPATLVQPVGSPLSLECTVEGTSNPNLYWYRQAAGRGLQLLFYSVGIGQISSEVPQNLSASRPQDRQFILSSKKLLLSDSGFYLCAWVRDSSTDTQYFGPGTRLTVL.

This chain joins TRBV28 and TRBJ2-2; 12 bases are a match to TRBD2. V shed 5 bases and J 5 bases; nucleotides not matched to a gene: 9. CDR1 MDHEN and CDR2 SYDVKM come from the germline V gene. The CDR3 loop spans 17 amino acids. CDR3 DNA: TGTGCCAGCAGTACCTATGCCGGGACTAGCGGGACCGGGGAGCTGTTTTTT. Its protein product is CASSTYAGTSGTGELFF.

Here the CDR3 DNA reads TGTGCCAGTAGTAGAGGCCTGGGGGGAGATACGCAGTATTTT. Translation gives CASSRGLGGDTQYF. The chain joins TRBV19 to TRBJ2-3, with a weak D call TRBD2 (6 bases). The V gene lost 4 bases and the J gene lost 5 bases, with 13 bases spanning the gap. Germline CDR1 LNHDA, CDR2 SQIVND (reference sequence). This CDR3 spans 14 amino acids.

The chain joins TRBV4-2 to TRBJ1-2; 9 nucleotides agree with TRBD1. Germline values: CDR1 LGHNA, CDR2 YNFKEQ. The trim removed 1 base at V and 7 bases at J, leaving 4 bases unmatched. The CDR3 has 14 amino acids. The CDR3: CASSQGDRVVGYTF. In nucleotides, the CDR3 is TGTGCCAGCAGCCAAGGGGACAGGGTAGTTGGCTACACCTTC.